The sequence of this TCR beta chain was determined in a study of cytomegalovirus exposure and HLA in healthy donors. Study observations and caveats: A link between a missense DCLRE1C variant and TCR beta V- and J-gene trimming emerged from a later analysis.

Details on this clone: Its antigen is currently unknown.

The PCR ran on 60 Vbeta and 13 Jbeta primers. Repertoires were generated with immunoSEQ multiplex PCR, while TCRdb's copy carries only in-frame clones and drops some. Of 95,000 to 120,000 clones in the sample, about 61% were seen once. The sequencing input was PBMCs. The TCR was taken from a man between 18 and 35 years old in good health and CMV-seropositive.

The CDR3 protein is CASSIVQFGQKLFF. The CDR3, as DNA: TGTGCCAGTAGTATTGTACAGTTTGGGCAAAAACTGTTTTTT. V and J are TRBV19 and TRBJ1-4; D remains ambiguous. This CDR3 has 14 amino acids. Per the germline V gene, CDR1 is LNHDA and CDR2 is SQIVND (reference sequence). Trimming left V 3 bases short and J 9 bases short, with 14 bases between.